Listed below are T cell receptor beta chains from one sample, sequenced in a study of T-cell memory formation after mild COVID-19. TCRdb itself ran the 5' RACE reads through MiXCR, one entry per CDR3 protein. The table records fewer than 140,000 distinct CDR3 sequences, around an eighth of them present only once. The sequencing sample was made of PBMCs or a T cell subset sorted from them (not recorded which). These receptor sequences come from an adult woman who had mild COVID-19 (a few samples of this study predate the infection). Cell type and time point are not known. The CDR3 runs from the conserved cysteine through the conserved F or W. The order of the fields is V gene, clone size, J gene, D gene, CDR3 protein, CDR3 DNA. D genes are given only for firm matches. Part of the rows lack a size; the others show once, few, many or a class for expanded clones.

>TRBV4-1|-|TRBJ2-6|TRBD2
CASSPSGGATAGANVLTF
TGCGCCAGCAGTCCTAGCGGGGGGGCAACGGCTGGGGCCAACGTCCTGACTTTC
>TRBV2|-|TRBJ2-1|TRBD2
CASLAGVRTNEQFF
TGTGCCAGTTTAGCGGGGGTGAGGACCAATGAGCAGTTCTTC
>TRBV7-6|few|TRBJ1-2|TRBD1
CASSLGPGQGNYGYTF
TGTGCCAGCAGCTTAGGTCCGGGACAGGGAAACTATGGCTACACCTTC
>TRBV12-3/TRBV12-4|-|TRBJ2-3|-
CASSFRGLATDTQYF
TGTGCCAGCAGTTTCAGGGGCCTGGCCACAGATACGCAGTATTTT
>TRBV5-1|few|TRBJ2-3|TRBD1
CASSLAQGAAASTDTQYF
TGCGCCAGCAGCTTGGCCCAGGGGGCGGCTGCGAGCACAGATACGCAGTATTTT
>TRBV14|-|TRBJ1-1|-
CASSQGSGWYTEAFF
TGTGCCAGCAGCCAAGGGTCAGGGTGGTATACTGAAGCTTTCTTT
>TRBV5-4|-|TRBJ2-7|TRBD1
CASSSTGVEQYF
TGTGCCAGCAGCTCAACAGGGGTCGAGCAGTACTTC
>TRBV29-1|-|TRBJ1-2|TRBD1
CSASPGTGDGYTF
TGCAGCGCTTCCCCCGGGACAGGGGATGGCTACACCTTC
>TRBV7-8|-|TRBJ2-1|TRBD1
CASRTRQGLGNEQFF
TGTGCCAGCAGAACCCGACAGGGGCTTGGCAATGAGCAGTTCTTC
>TRBV6-5|many|TRBJ2-3|-
CASSPGGHTQYF
TGTGCCAGCAGCCCCGGGGGCCATACGCAGTATTTT
>TRBV7-2|-|TRBJ1-6|-
CASSLVAGMDSPLHF
TGTGCCAGCAGCTTAGTTGCGGGGATGGATTCACCCCTCCACTTT
>TRBV5-5|-|TRBJ2-1|TRBD2
CASSLGEGAGDEQFF
TGTGCCAGCAGCTTGGGTGAAGGGGCGGGAGATGAGCAGTTCTTC
>TRBV20-1|-|TRBJ2-5|-
CSAPFGETQYF
TGCAGTGCACCCTTCGGAGAGACCCAGTACTTC
>TRBV24-1|few|TRBJ2-1|-
CATSGGQEPGLAGEQFF
TGTGCCACCAGTGGGGGACAGGAACCGGGACTAGCCGGTGAGCAGTTCTTC
>TRBV5-1|many|TRBJ1-1|-
CASSFGENTEAFF
TGCGCCAGCAGCTTTGGGGAGAACACTGAAGCTTTCTTT
>TRBV9|few|TRBJ2-1|TRBD2
CASSVGLAPYNEQFF
TGTGCCAGCAGCGTAGGACTAGCCCCCTACAATGAGCAGTTCTTC
>TRBV7-9|-|TRBJ2-1|TRBD2
CASSSGGGAREQFF
TGTGCCAGCAGCTCCGGCGGGGGGGCCAGAGAGCAGTTCTTC
>TRBV12-3/TRBV12-4|few|TRBJ1-1|-
CASSFQGWEAFF
TGTGCCAGCAGTTTCCAGGGGTGGGAGGCTTTCTTT
>TRBV27|-|TRBJ2-7|-
CASSPGEQAYEQYF
TGTGCCAGCAGCCCGGGGGAGCAGGCCTACGAGCAGTACTTC
>TRBV30|-|TRBJ2-5|-
CAWSGLATSQETQYF
TGTGCCTGGAGTGGGCTAGCCACCTCTCAAGAGACCCAGTACTTC
>TRBV7-9|many|TRBJ2-3|-
CASSLAADTQYF
TGTGCCAGCAGCTTAGCGGCAGATACGCAGTATTTT
>TRBV4-1|-|TRBJ2-7|-
CASSQDRGQNYEQYF
TGCGCCAGCAGCCAAGATAGAGGACAGAACTACGAGCAGTACTTC
>TRBV10-2|-|TRBJ1-1|-
CASTHMGGAFF
TGCGCCAGCACCCATATGGGCGGTGCTTTCTTT
>TRBV20-1|many|TRBJ2-1|-
CSARDRRTAFYNEQFF
TGCAGTGCTAGAGATCGTAGGACAGCTTTTTACAATGAGCAGTTCTTC
>TRBV6-2/TRBV6-3|few|TRBJ2-3|-
CASSYMDADTQYF
TGTGCCAGCAGTTATATGGACGCAGATACGCAGTATTTT
>TRBV5-4|few|TRBJ2-7|TRBD2
CASSLTGLAAYEQYF
TGTGCCAGCAGCTTGACCGGACTAGCGGCCTACGAGCAGTACTTC
>TRBV7-2|-|TRBJ2-4|TRBD1
CASSLVGGAAKNIQYF
TGTGCCAGCAGCTTAGTAGGGGGCGCGGCCAAAAACATTCAGTACTTC
>TRBV7-8|few|TRBJ2-1|-
CASSLKLFEQFF
TGTGCCAGCAGCTTAAAACTCTTTGAGCAGTTCTTC
>TRBV11-2|-|TRBJ1-2|-
CASSSMGIGYTF
TGTGCCAGCAGTTCAATGGGGATAGGCTACACCTTC
>TRBV12-3/TRBV12-4|few|TRBJ2-1|TRBD2
CASIPLGLAGFSEQFF
TGTGCCAGCATCCCGCTTGGACTAGCGGGCTTTAGTGAGCAGTTCTTC
>TRBV7-9|-|TRBJ1-5|-
CASSSGVGNQPQHF
TGTGCCAGCAGCTCGGGGGTGGGCAATCAGCCCCAGCATTTT
>TRBV7-8|few|TRBJ2-7|-
CASSLAFGTFSYEQYF
TGTGCCAGCAGCTTAGCTTTCGGAACCTTCTCCTACGAGCAGTACTTC
>TRBV5-1|many|TRBJ2-7|-
CASSPSKGIYEQYF
TGCGCCAGCAGCCCATCAAAAGGGATCTACGAGCAGTACTTC
>TRBV9|few|TRBJ2-4|-
CASSVAAEGNIQYF
TGTGCCAGCAGCGTGGCGGCCGAGGGAAACATTCAGTACTTC
>TRBV19|-|TRBJ2-1|-
CASRGQGPYNEQFF
TGTGCCAGTAGGGGCCAGGGACCTTACAATGAGCAGTTCTTC
>TRBV15|few|TRBJ2-7|TRBD2
CATSRDLGGYEQYF
TGTGCCACCAGCAGAGATTTGGGAGGGTACGAGCAGTACTTC
>TRBV4-3|-|TRBJ2-1|TRBD2
CASSGGRARYNEQFF
TGCGCCAGCAGCGGTGGGAGGGCCAGGTACAATGAGCAGTTCTTC
>TRBV5-8|-|TRBJ1-5|-
CASSFFPSGDQPQHF
TGTGCCAGCAGCTTTTTTCCGTCTGGCGATCAGCCCCAGCATTTT
>TRBV4-3|-|TRBJ2-1|-
CASSLNSWDEQFF
TGCGCCAGCAGCCTGAATAGTTGGGATGAGCAGTTCTTC
>TRBV11-2|-|TRBJ2-3|-
CASSFARKSTDTQYF
TGTGCCAGCAGCTTTGCACGGAAGAGCACAGATACGCAGTATTTT
>TRBV12-3/TRBV12-4|few|TRBJ2-7|-
CASSFVGDYEQYF
TGTGCCAGCAGTTTTGTAGGGGACTACGAGCAGTACTTC
>TRBV5-6|few|TRBJ2-1|TRBD1
CASSLVGGQAPPYNEQFF
TGTGCCAGCAGCTTGGTGGGTGGACAGGCGCCTCCCTACAATGAGCAGTTCTTC
>TRBV4-3|-|TRBJ2-3|-
CASSQGGTKDTQYF
TGCGCCAGCAGCCAAGGCGGGACGAAAGATACGCAGTATTTT
>TRBV29-1|few|TRBJ2-3|-
CSALTWTQSSTDTQYF
TGCAGCGCCTTAACCTGGACACAATCTAGCACAGATACGCAGTATTTT
>TRBV6-2/TRBV6-3|-|TRBJ2-3|TRBD2
CASSGLVLTDTQYF
TGTGCCAGCAGTGGACTAGTCCTCACAGATACGCAGTATTTT
>TRBV7-9|few|TRBJ2-3|-
CASSYLAPNTDTQYF
TGTGCCAGCAGCTACCTAGCGCCGAACACAGATACGCAGTATTTT
>TRBV7-9|-|TRBJ2-7|-
CASSLEGYSYEQYF
TGTGCCAGCAGCTTAGAGGGTTACTCCTACGAGCAGTACTTC
>TRBV7-9|few|TRBJ2-5|-
CASSLGTEETHTF
TGTGCCAGCAGCCTAGGGACGGAAGAGACCCATACGTTC